This TCR beta chain is drawn from a study of blood T cell repertoires in COVID-19. Study information: COVID-19 samples from acute and convalescent phases originated in the United States, Italy and Spain. From T cells, B-cell-depleted T cells, or PBMCs came the material, which was cDNA or gDNA.

In the authors' methods: Cell counts per sample came from amplifying reference gene primers. The repertoire was sequenced with immunoSEQ multiplex PCR; TCRdb's copy has only in-frame clones and lacks some. From that table come the V and J calls and clone size; the DNA was used to work out D and trimming. The table includes around 68,000 clones, about nine tenths detected once. The CDR3 is made up of 14 amino acids. The germline V gene encodes CDR1 SGHVS and CDR2 FNYEAQ. The V segment lost 5 bases and the J segment 9 bases; nucleotides outside the gene matches: 10. The receptor was isolated from a man over 45 with active COVID-19. The sequencing input was peripheral blood. The V call is TRBV7-6, the J call TRBJ2-1, with TRBD1 matching 7 bases. CDR3 amino acids: CASSPDRVRSEQFF. CDR3 nucleotides: TGTGCCAGCAGCCCCGACAGGGTACGGAGTGAGCAGTTCTTC.